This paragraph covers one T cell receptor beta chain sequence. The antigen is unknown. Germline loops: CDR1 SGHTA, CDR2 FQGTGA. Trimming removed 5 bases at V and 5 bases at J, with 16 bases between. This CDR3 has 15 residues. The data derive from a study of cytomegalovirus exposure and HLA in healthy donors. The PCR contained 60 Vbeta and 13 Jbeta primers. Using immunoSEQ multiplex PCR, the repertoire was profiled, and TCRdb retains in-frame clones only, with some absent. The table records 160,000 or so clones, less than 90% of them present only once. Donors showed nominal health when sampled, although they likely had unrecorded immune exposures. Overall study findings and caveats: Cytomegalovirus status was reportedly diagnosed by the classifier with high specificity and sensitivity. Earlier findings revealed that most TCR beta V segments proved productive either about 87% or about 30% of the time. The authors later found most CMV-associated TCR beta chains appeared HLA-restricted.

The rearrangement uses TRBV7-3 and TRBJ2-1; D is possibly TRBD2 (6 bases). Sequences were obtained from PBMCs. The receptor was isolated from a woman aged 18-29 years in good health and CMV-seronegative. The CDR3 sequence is CASSLLASAHNEQFF. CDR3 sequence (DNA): TGTGCCAGCAGCCTTTTGGCTAGCGCCCACAATGAGCAGTTCTTC.